This T cell receptor (beta chain) was recorded in a study of sequential checkpoint blockade in melanoma. Across the whole study: First-line arms were nivolumab then ipilimumab, or the reverse, randomized 1:1.

By proportion, this clone is large. The treatment here: randomized to nivolumab then ipilimumab (arm A) or the reverse (arm B). V lost 0 bases, J lost 0 bases, and 6 bases lay in between. The germline gives CDR1 MGHRA, CDR2 YSYEKL. The CDR3 spans 15 residues. Sequenced by immunoSEQ multiplex PCR; TCRdb stores in-frame clones only, minus some. The sample has roughly 7,000 clones, around 30% seen once. This sequence was found in a human donor with melanoma. The rearrangement links TRBV4-1 to TRBJ2-1; no definite D call. This specimen was tumor tissue (inferred from file names), taken from a patient given nivolumab and ipilimumab in sequence. CDR3 amino acids: CASSQDTSSYNEQFF. The CDR3 nucleotides are TGCGCCAGCAGCCAAGATACGAGCTCCTACAATGAGCAGTTCTTC.